This T cell receptor beta chain was recorded in a study of chemoradiotherapy in HPV16-positive cancers. CDR1 and CDR2 (germline): SGDLS, YYNGEE. Trimming took 0 bases from V and 0 from J, leaving 9 bases between them. This CDR3 is built from 15 residues. TCRdb keeps only in-frame clones here, not all; method: immunoSEQ multiplex PCR. This sample has about 68,000 clones, with roughly 90% found just once. Samples were taken several times over chemoradiotherapy. This sequence originates from a human donor with HPV-associated anogenital cancer. The chain is built from TRBV9 and TRBJ1-1, with no clear D. Specimen: blood, collected from a patient who underwent chemoradiotherapy. CDR3 nucleotide sequence: TGTGCCAGCAGCGTAGAATGGTCTATGAACACTGAAGCTTTCTTT. Translating gives CASSVEWSMNTEAFF. The whole variable domain, remainder taken from reference TRBV9 and TRBJ1-1, is DSGVTQTPKHLITATGQRVTLRCSPRSGDLSVYWYQQSLDQGLQFLIQYYNGEERAKGNILERFSAQQFPDLHSELNLSSLELGDSALYFCASSVEWSMNTEAFFGQGTRLTVV.